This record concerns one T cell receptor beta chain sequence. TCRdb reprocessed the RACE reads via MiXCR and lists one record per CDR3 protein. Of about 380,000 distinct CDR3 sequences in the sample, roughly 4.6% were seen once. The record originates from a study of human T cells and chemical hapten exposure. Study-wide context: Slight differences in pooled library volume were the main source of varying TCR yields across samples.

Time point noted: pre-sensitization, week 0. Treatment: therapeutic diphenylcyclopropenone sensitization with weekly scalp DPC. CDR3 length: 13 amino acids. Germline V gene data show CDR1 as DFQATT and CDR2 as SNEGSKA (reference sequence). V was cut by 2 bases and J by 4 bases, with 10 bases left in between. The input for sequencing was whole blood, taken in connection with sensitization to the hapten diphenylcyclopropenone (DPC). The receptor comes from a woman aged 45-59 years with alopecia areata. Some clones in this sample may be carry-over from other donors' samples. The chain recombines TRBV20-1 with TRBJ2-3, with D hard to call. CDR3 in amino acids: CSARWLRSDTQYF. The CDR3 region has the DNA TGCAGTGCTAGATGGCTCCGCTCAGATACGCAGTATTTT.